This record concerns one T cell receptor (beta chain) sequence. The antigen is undetermined. V was cut by 6 bases and J by 4 bases, with 13 bases left in between. The CDR3 runs 13 residues. Germline CDR1 reads SQVTM; CDR2 reads ANQGSEA. The data were obtained in a study of Ad26.COV2.S vaccination and SARS-CoV-2 variants. Study in general: The Ad26.COV2.S arm of the COV1001 trial was where the donor was placed. Recipients of Ad26.COV2.S got it intramuscularly, once or twice 56 days apart. Study observations and caveats: Breadth, reportedly substantial, characterized the spike-specific CD8+ and CD4+ T cell responses after vaccination.

Produced via immunoSEQ multiplex PCR; TCRdb's table is partial and in-frame only. The sample has 380,000 or so clones, about 88% seen once; the top ten hold about 6.4%. Treatment given: about 20 received Ad26.COV2.S at low or high dose, single or two shots; five or six received placebo; per-sample allocation not given. Day 63 after the first injection of vaccine or placebo was the sampling time. This sequence originates from a person aged 18-60 years who received the Ad26.COV2.S COVID-19 vaccine or a placebo. The chain combines TRBV29-1 with TRBJ1-5; a weak D match, TRBD1 (6 bases). Sample: peripheral blood, taken in a trial of Ad26.COV2.S vaccine versus placebo. The CDR3 loop is CSVESDRNQPQHF. In nucleotides, the CDR3 is TGCAGCGTAGAGTCCGACAGGAATCAGCCCCAGCATTTT. Looking up the rest from reference TRBV29-1 and TRBJ1-5 gives the full variable domain: SAVISQKPSRDICQRGTSLTIQCQVDSQVTMMFWYRQQPGQSLTLIATANQGSEATYESGFVIDKFPISRPNLTFSTLTVSNMSPEDSSIYLCSVESDRNQPQHFGDGTRLSIL.